This is a list of T cell receptor beta chains from one sample in a study of blood T cell repertoires in COVID-19. The assay was immunoSEQ multiplex PCR, and TCRdb's table has in-frame clones only and misses some. The data hold approximately 60,000 clones, with more than 75% observed a single time. What was sequenced was peripheral blood. The origin of the receptors is a man aged 55 to 70 with COVID-19, enrolled during active disease. Each CDR3 is given with its conserved first and last residue. Each record gives: V gene, D gene, clone size, CDR3 length, J gene, CDR3 protein, CDR3 DNA. D genes are given only for firm matches. Some rows have no size entry. The others give once, few or many, or a class for an expanded clone.

>TRBV7-9|-|-|16|TRBJ1-1
CASSPGLGAGYTEAFF
TGTGCCAGCAGCCCCGGGCTGGGGGCAGGTTACACTGAAGCTTTCTTT
>TRBV29-1|-|-|12|TRBJ2-4
CSVYGWGDIQYF
TGCAGCGTTTACGGGTGGGGGGACATTCAGTACTTC
>TRBV19|-|-|12|TRBJ1-1
CASTPSPREAFF
TGTGCCAGTACCCCGAGCCCCCGGGAGGCTTTCTTT
>TRBV24-1|-|-|16|TRBJ2-1
CATSDLDVSSYNEQFF
TGTGCCACCAGTGATTTAGATGTTAGCTCCTACAATGAGCAGTTCTTC
>TRBV4-1|-|-|15|TRBJ1-6
CASSQGPGLNSPLHF
TGCGCCAGCAGCCAAGGGCCAGGGCTGAATTCACCCCTCCACTTT
>TRBV3-1/TRBV3-2|-|-|12|TRBJ2-1
CASSTSGHKQFF
TGTGCCAGCAGTACAAGCGGTCATAAGCAGTTCTTC
>TRBV3-1/TRBV3-2|TRBD1|-|15|TRBJ2-7
CASSQGDRGLHEQYF
TGTGCCAGCAGCCAAGGGGACAGGGGGCTTCACGAGCAGTACTTC
>TRBV19|-|-|16|TRBJ2-2
CASGESSHLLSGELFF
TGTGCCAGTGGGGAGAGCTCACACCTACTCTCCGGGGAGCTGTTTTTT
>TRBV5-6|-|once|16|TRBJ1-1
CASSFYHRRERTEAFF
TGTGCCAGCAGCTTTTATCACAGGAGGGAGAGGACTGAAGCTTTCTTT
>TRBV27|TRBD2|once|16|TRBJ2-7
CASSVNPSGTFYEQYF
TGTGCCAGCAGCGTAAACCCTAGCGGGACTTTCTACGAGCAGTACTTC
>TRBV10-1|TRBD2|-|16|TRBJ2-1
CASSESLAGPYNEQFF
TGCGCCAGCAGTGAGTCTCTAGCGGGGCCTTACAATGAGCAGTTCTTC
>TRBV11-2|TRBD1|-|16|TRBJ2-3
CASSPIGQGVTDTQYF
TGTGCCAGCAGCCCTATTGGACAGGGGGTCACAGATACGCAGTATTTT
>TRBV5-6|TRBD1|once|14|TRBJ1-2
CASSMQGAGYGYTF
TGTGCCAGCAGCATGCAGGGGGCGGGCTATGGCTACACCTTC
>TRBV11-3|TRBD2|-|14|TRBJ2-3
CASSRLGLADTQYF
TGTGCCAGCAGCCGCCTGGGACTAGCGGATACGCAGTATTTT